The 13 T cell receptor beta chains listed next were all sequenced from one sample in a study of breast tumors, draining lymph nodes, adjacent tissues. Samples came from axillary lymph nodes draining the breast cancer. TCRdb reprocessed the multiplex PCR reads via MiXCR and lists one record per CDR3 protein. The sample contains about 150,000 distinct CDR3 sequences, about 33% of which appear only once. Sample: axillary lymph node tissue. The receptors come from a female donor with breast cancer. Some clones in this sample may be carry-over from other donors' samples.

This clonotype has just a few counts. The chain employs TRBV28 and TRBJ2-1; 8 nucleotides agree with TRBD2. The CDR3 length is 16 residues. V was pared by 2 bases and J by 8 bases, with 11 bases of the junction left unmatched. CDR1 is MDHEN, CDR2 SYDVKM, per germline. CDR3 protein: CASSLRAGGHGDEQFF. As DNA, the CDR3 is TGTGCCAGCAGTTTAAGGGCGGGGGGCCACGGGGATGAGCAGTTCTTC. The full variable domain, with the rest looked up from reference TRBV28 and TRBJ2-1, is DVKVTQSSRYLVKRTGEKVFLECVQDMDHENMFWYRQDPGLGLRLIYFSYDVKMKEKGDIPEGYSVSREKKERFSLILESASTNQTSMYLCASSLRAGGHGDEQFFGPGTRLTVL.

This clonotype was observed many times. The rearrangement joins TRBV7-9 to TRBJ2-2; D possibly corresponds to TRBD1 (5 bases). There are 16 residues in the CDR3. Trimming took 4 bases from V and 1 from J, leaving 13 bases between them. Germline lookup yields CDR1 SEHNR and CDR2 FQNEAQ (reference sequence). Here the CDR3 DNA reads TGTGCCAGCAGCTCAACCGACAGAGGGAACACCGGGGAGCTGTTTTTT. It is translated as CASSSTDRGNTGELFF. Supplemented by reference TRBV7-9 and TRBJ2-2, the full variable domain reads DTGVSQNPRHKITKRGQNVTFRCDPISEHNRLYWYRQTLGQGPEFLTYFQNEAQLEKSRLLSDRFSAERPKGSFSTLEIQRTEQGDSAMYLCASSSTDRGNTGELFFGEGSRLTVL.

The sample holds many counts of this clonotype. The rearrangement joins TRBV5-1 to TRBJ2-3; 7 bases are a match to TRBD1. Germline V gene data show CDR1 as SGHRS and CDR2 as YFSETQ. V lost 0 bases to trimming and J lost 5 bases; unmatched junction nucleotides: 3. The CDR3 is made up of 14 amino acids. The CDR3 sequence is CASSLAGDRDTQYF. The CDR3 DNA reads TGCGCCAGCAGCTTGGCCGGGGACAGAGATACGCAGTATTTT.

At least ten counts were recorded for this clonotype. The rearrangement uses TRBV6-1 and TRBJ2-7; D possibly corresponds to TRBD2 (6 bases). Trimming removed 7 bases at V and 3 bases at J, with 16 bases between. This CDR3 spans 14 amino acids. Germline CDR1 reads MNHNS; CDR2 reads SASEGT. CDR3 region: CASKNGGWGYEQYV. The CDR3 coding sequence is TGTGCCAGCAAAAACGGGGGTTGGGGCTACGAGCAGTACGTC.

In this sample, this clonotype turned up a few times. This may arise from a read error, as a much more abundant clone is one base away. The CDR3 reads CASSSIMADQETQHF. The CDR3 nucleotides are TGTGCCAGCAGCTCTATAATGGCAGATCAAGAGACCCAGCACTTC. The chain uses TRBV7-9 and TRBJ2-5; D call uncertain. CDR3 size: 15 residues. Germline CDR1 SEHNR, CDR2 FQNEAQ (reference sequence). The whole variable domain, remainder taken from reference TRBV7-9 and TRBJ2-5, is DTGVSQNPRHKITKRGQNVTFRCDPISEHNRLYWYRQTLGQGPEFLTYFQNEAQLEKSRLLSDRFSAERPKGSFSTLEIQRTEQGDSAMYLCASSSIMADQETQHFGPGTRLLVL.

The DNA of the CDR3 is TGTGCCAGCACCCGGCGGGGGGCGCCCTATACGCAGTATTTT. Residues: CASTRRGAPYTQYF. V is TRBV6-5 and J is TRBJ2-3, with 8 bases that match TRBD2. Germline V gene data show CDR1 as MNHEY and CDR2 as SVGAGI. Trimming took 7 bases from V and 7 from J; bases not matched to a gene: 10. This CDR3 region has 14 residues.

The chain carries TRBV10-3 and TRBJ1-1; D unresolved. Per the germline V gene, CDR1 is ENHRY and CDR2 is SYGVKD. This CDR3 comprises 14 residues. The V end lost 2 bases, the J end lost 2 bases, and 9 bases lay between the germline ends. The CDR3 DNA reads TGTGCCATCAGTGAGCGGAATTCTAACACTGAAGCTTTCTTT. This codes for CAISERNSNTEAFF.

This clonotype appeared once. The chain links TRBV29-1 to TRBJ2-5, with D hard to call. Trimming stripped 2 bases from V and 2 bases from J, with 6 bases between. The CDR3 has 12 residues. Per the germline V gene, CDR1 is SQVTM and CDR2 is ANQGSEA. CDR3 sequence: CSVEWQQETQYF. The CDR3 bases are TGCAGCGTTGAATGGCAGCAAGAGACCCAGTACTTC.

At least ten counts were recorded for this clonotype. V usage is TRBV3-1 and J usage is TRBJ1-2; 8 nucleotides align to TRBD1. With V trimmed by 1 base and J by 2 bases, 0 bases remained unmatched. This CDR3 is built from 14 residues. Germline CDR1 reads LGHDT; CDR2 reads YNNKEL (reference sequence). As DNA, the CDR3 is TGTGCCAGCAGCCAAGGGACAGGGAACTATGGCTACACCTTC. This translates into CASSQGTGNYGYTF.

This clonotype was recorded at least ten times. The chain has TRBV29-1 and TRBJ2-2; tentatively, D is TRBD1 (5 bases). Trimming removed 7 bases at V and 5 bases at J, with 8 bases between. CDR3 size: 11 residues. CDR1 and CDR2 from the germline V gene are SQVTM and ANQGSEA. In DNA form, the CDR3 reads TGCAGCGCAGGGTTGACCGGGGAGCTGTTTTTT. Protein sequence: CSAGLTGELFF.

This clonotype showed up many times. The genes are TRBV5-1 and TRBJ2-5; 8 bases map to TRBD1. V lost 0 bases to trimming and J lost 5 bases; unmatched junction nucleotides: 3. CDR1 is SGHRS, CDR2 YFSETQ, per germline. This CDR3 comprises 14 residues. The CDR3 here is CASSLAGQDETQYF. The CDR3 nucleotides read TGCGCCAGCAGCTTGGCGGGACAGGATGAGACCCAGTACTTC.

The table lists this clonotype with many counts. The chain has TRBV19 and TRBJ1-2; 8 bases map to TRBD1. Germline CDR1 LNHDA, CDR2 SQIVND (reference sequence). J gave up 4 bases and V 2 bases, and 3 bases lay outside the gene matches. The CDR3 runs 14 residues. The CDR3: CASSITGTGYGYTF. CDR3 nucleotide sequence: TGTGCCAGTAGTATAACCGGGACAGGCTATGGCTACACCTTC.

The chain recombines TRBV12-3 or TRBV12-4 with TRBJ1-1; tentatively, D is TRBD1 (6 bases). V was clipped by 5 bases and J by 7 bases, with 23 bases between them. The CDR3 length is 16 residues. The CDR3 is CASSPYRGQSPGEAFF. CDR3 in DNA: TGTGCCAGCAGTCCCTACCGAGGACAGTCTCCCGGTGAAGCTTTCTTT.